The source of this T cell receptor (beta chain) is a study of human T cells and chemical hapten exposure. In this sample, this clonotype turned up a few times. TCRdb reanalysed the RACE reads using MiXCR and keeps one entry per CDR3 protein. Of about 70,000 distinct CDR3 sequences listed, over 6.5% are singletons. Time point described: patch test 2, 6 weeks after DPC sensitization. Noted treatment: therapeutic diphenylcyclopropenone sensitization with weekly scalp DPC. The material was whole blood, obtained in connection with sensitization to the hapten diphenylcyclopropenone (DPC). This clonotype originated in a woman aged 50 to 65 with alopecia areata. Some clones in this sample may be carry-over from other donors' samples.

CDR3: CASSLGAVTRTETQYF. CDR3 DNA sequence: TGCGCCAGCAGCTTGGGAGCAGTAACCAGGACAGAGACCCAGTACTTC. The chain links TRBV5-1 to TRBJ2-5; D not resolved. CDR1 SGHRS and CDR2 YFSETQ come from the germline V gene. With 0 bases removed from V and 4 bases from J, the gap between germline ends came to 16 bases. This CDR3 is 16 amino acids long.